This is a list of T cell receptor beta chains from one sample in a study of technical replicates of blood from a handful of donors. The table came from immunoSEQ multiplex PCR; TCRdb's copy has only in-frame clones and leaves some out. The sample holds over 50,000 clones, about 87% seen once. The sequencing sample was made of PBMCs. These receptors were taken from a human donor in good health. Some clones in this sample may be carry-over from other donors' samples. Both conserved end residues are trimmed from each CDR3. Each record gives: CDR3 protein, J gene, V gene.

CDR3 protein: ASSYSNSNQPQH
J gene: TRBJ1-5
V gene: TRBV6-6

CDR3 protein: ATSREGRGITGELF
J gene: TRBJ2-2
V gene: TRBV15

CDR3 protein: ASSQSVLAGEVGELF
J gene: TRBJ2-2
V gene: TRBV5-4

CDR3 protein: ASSSTGAGEQF
J gene: TRBJ2-1
V gene: TRBV7-3

CDR3 protein: ASSIAGTGTDTQY
J gene: TRBJ2-3
V gene: TRBV7-2

CDR3 protein: ASRGQGRTGELF
J gene: TRBJ2-2
V gene: TRBV27

CDR3 protein: ASSPILVSTDTQY
J gene: TRBJ2-3
V gene: TRBV18

CDR3 protein: ASSPETTARGHEQY
J gene: TRBJ2-7
V gene: TRBV18

CDR3 protein: ASSTGIMNTEAF
J gene: TRBJ1-1
V gene: TRBV18

CDR3 protein: ASSLFASVSTDTQY
J gene: TRBJ2-3
V gene: TRBV7-2

CDR3 protein: AWSQGDETDTQY
J gene: TRBJ2-3
V gene: TRBV30

CDR3 protein: ATGERYYGYT
J gene: TRBJ1-2
V gene: TRBV6-5

CDR3 protein: ASSSVQGDEQF
J gene: TRBJ2-1
V gene: TRBV6-1

CDR3 protein: ATTGGASYEQY
J gene: TRBJ2-7
V gene: TRBV2

CDR3 protein: ASSKPGLAGVGEQY
J gene: TRBJ2-7
V gene: TRBV7-9

CDR3 protein: ASSLAQRSLSTDTQY
J gene: TRBJ2-3
V gene: TRBV7-9

CDR3 protein: AIRGREALQETQY
J gene: TRBJ2-5
V gene: TRBV10-3

CDR3 protein: ASSTGDRGGQPQH
J gene: TRBJ1-5
V gene: TRBV18

CDR3 protein: ASSLSWGRNEKLF
J gene: TRBJ1-4
V gene: TRBV5-4

CDR3 protein: ASQQGYNSPLH
J gene: TRBJ1-6
V gene: TRBV4-3

CDR3 protein: SVSPPGLAVYNEQF
J gene: TRBJ2-1
V gene: TRBV29-1

CDR3 protein: ASSLGTETSGTDTQY
J gene: TRBJ2-3
V gene: TRBV7-8

CDR3 protein: ASSLGSRGSYNEQF
J gene: TRBJ2-1
V gene: TRBV5-1

CDR3 protein: ASRGQSEVREAF
J gene: TRBJ1-1
V gene: TRBV2

CDR3 protein: ASSYIPGERTGELF
J gene: TRBJ2-2
V gene: TRBV6-5

CDR3 protein: ASSQDWAGNTDTQY
J gene: TRBJ2-3
V gene: TRBV4-3

CDR3 protein: ASSFAGALVYEQY
J gene: TRBJ2-7
V gene: TRBV7-9

CDR3 protein: ASSFGQNTEAF
J gene: TRBJ1-1
V gene: TRBV5-6

CDR3 protein: ASSRDRADEQY
J gene: TRBJ2-7
V gene: TRBV5-4

CDR3 protein: ASSKDRGQETQY
J gene: TRBJ2-5
V gene: TRBV9

CDR3 protein: ASSPEPTGPYGYT
J gene: TRBJ1-2
V gene: TRBV7-2

CDR3 protein: SVGYRGETQY
J gene: TRBJ2-5
V gene: TRBV29-1

CDR3 protein: ASRPSLATLTDTQY
J gene: TRBJ2-3
V gene: TRBV7-8

CDR3 protein: AWRLAGGQETQY
J gene: TRBJ2-5
V gene: TRBV30

CDR3 protein: ASSAWTGVNEQF
J gene: TRBJ2-1
V gene: TRBV6-5

CDR3 protein: ASSLMTGGNTEAF
J gene: TRBJ1-1
V gene: TRBV18

CDR3 protein: ASSPLLVAGGPETQY
J gene: TRBJ2-5
V gene: TRBV18

CDR3 protein: ASSPRGQLRETQY
J gene: TRBJ2-5
V gene: TRBV4-1

CDR3 protein: ASSLVQTGGNNSPLH
J gene: TRBJ1-6
V gene: TRBV5-1

CDR3 protein: ASSEGYGGGYEKLF
J gene: TRBJ1-4
V gene: TRBV6-1

CDR3 protein: ASSSSGISSYEQY
J gene: TRBJ2-7
V gene: TRBV7-2

CDR3 protein: ASSFRGSTDTQY
J gene: TRBJ2-3
V gene: TRBV7-2